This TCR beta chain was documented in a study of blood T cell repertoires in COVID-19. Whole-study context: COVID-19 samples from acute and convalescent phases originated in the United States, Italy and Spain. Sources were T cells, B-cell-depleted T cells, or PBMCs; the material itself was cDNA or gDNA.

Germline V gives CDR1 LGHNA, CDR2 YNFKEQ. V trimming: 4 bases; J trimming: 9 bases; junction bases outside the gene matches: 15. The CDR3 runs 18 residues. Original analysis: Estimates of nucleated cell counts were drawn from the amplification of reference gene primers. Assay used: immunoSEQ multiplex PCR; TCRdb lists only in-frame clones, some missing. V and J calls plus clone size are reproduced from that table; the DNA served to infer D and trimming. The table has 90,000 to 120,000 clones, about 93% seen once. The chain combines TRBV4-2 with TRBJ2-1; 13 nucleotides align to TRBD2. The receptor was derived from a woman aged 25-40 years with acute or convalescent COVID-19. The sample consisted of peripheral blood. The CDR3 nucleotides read TGTGCCAGCAGCCCCGGACTCTGGACTAGCGGGAGAGGAGGTGAGCAGTTCTTC. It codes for CASSPGLWTSGRGGEQFF.